This T cell receptor (beta chain) was observed in a study of T cell responses to AZD1222 COVID-19 vaccine. With respect to this clone: Antigen specificity is unknown. Other DNA variants within this sample encode the same CDR3.

Trimming removed 0 bases at V and 5 bases at J, with 9 bases between. CDR1 and CDR2 (germline): SGHRS, YFSETQ. The CDR3 spans 14 residues. Data came from immunoSEQ multiplex PCR; TCRdb stores just in-frame clones and leaves some out. The sample carries about 110,000 clones, about 85% recorded once. Overall study results and limits: Among spike-specific TCRs, nearly half reportedly target unmutated variant regions.

This specimen consisted of peripheral blood, obtained on day 0 of AZD1222 vaccination. The receptor was isolated from an adult in good health. J is TRBJ2-1 and V is TRBV5-1, with D tentatively TRBD2 (5 bases). In DNA, the CDR3 is TGCGCCAGCAGCTTGGCGGACTTGCACAATGAGCAGTTCTTC. This translates into CASSLADLHNEQFF.